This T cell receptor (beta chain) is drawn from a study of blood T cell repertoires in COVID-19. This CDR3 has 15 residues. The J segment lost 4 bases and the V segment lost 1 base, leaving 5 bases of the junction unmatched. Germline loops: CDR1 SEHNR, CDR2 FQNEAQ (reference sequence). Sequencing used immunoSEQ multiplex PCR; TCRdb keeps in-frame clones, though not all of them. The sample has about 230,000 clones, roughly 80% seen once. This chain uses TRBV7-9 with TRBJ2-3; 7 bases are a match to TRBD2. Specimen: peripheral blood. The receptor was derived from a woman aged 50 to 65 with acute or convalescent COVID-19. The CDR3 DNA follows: TGTGCCAGCAGCTTAGAGGCGGGAGTGTCAGATACGCAGTATTTT. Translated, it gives CASSLEAGVSDTQYF.